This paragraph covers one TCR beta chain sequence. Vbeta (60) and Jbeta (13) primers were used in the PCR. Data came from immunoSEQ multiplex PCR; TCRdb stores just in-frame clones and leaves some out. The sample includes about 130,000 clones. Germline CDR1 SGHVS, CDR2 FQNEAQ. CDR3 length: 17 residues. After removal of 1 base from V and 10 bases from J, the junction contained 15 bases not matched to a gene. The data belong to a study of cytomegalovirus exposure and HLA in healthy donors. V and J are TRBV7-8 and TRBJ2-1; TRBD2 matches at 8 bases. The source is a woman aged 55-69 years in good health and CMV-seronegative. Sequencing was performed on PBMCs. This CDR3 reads CASSLVNAAAGGQEQFF. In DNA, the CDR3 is TGTGCCAGCAGCTTAGTAAATGCTGCGGCGGGGGGCCAAGAGCAGTTCTTC.